The 24 T cell receptor beta chains reported below all come from one sample, sequenced in a study of tumor-infiltrating lymphocytes in primary liver carcinoma. Starting from approximately 500 ng of total RNA, TCR beta cDNA was produced with a primer in the constant region. Slightly modified ARM-PCR served as the procedure for the TCR beta libraries. These libraries came from three rounds of nested multiplex PCR. The two initial PCR rounds, nine to eleven cycles each, used TRBV1-TRBV30 forward and C-beta reverse primers. TCRdb re-derived calls from the multiplex PCR reads in MiXCR, one entry per CDR3 protein. Of 300,000 to 400,000 distinct CDR3 sequences detected, 65% appear once; the ten largest clones hold about 6.5%. Researchers drew blood RNA from unsorted whole blood and extracted germline DNA as well. The sequenced sample consisted of peripheral blood. The receptors were sampled from a man aged 40-49 years with primary liver carcinoma and hepatitis B virus infection.

The genes are TRBV29-1 and TRBJ1-3; D is uncertain. Trimming stripped 1 base from V and 7 bases from J, with 17 bases between. This CDR3 region has 15 residues. Germline-derived CDR1 and CDR2 are SQVTM and ANQGSEA. CDR3 in DNA: TGCAGCGTTGAAGGATGGGCCGCAGACCGGAACACCATATATTTT. Translating it yields CSVEGWAADRNTIYF.

The rearrangement links TRBV29-1 to TRBJ2-7; D call uncertain. The CDR3 runs 14 residues. Looked up from germline, CDR1 is SQVTM and CDR2 is ANQGSEA. The germline V and J ends were trimmed by 6 bases and 9 bases, with 24 bases remaining between them. In nucleotides, the CDR3 is TGCAGCGTAGACTCGCCGAGGAGCTCCTATGGGCAGTACTTC. This encodes CSVDSPRSSYGQYF.

The DNA of the CDR3 is TGTGCCAGCAGTCCCGGTATGGACTATAACTACACCTTC. It encodes CASSPGMDYNYTF. The chain carries TRBV6-6 and TRBJ1-2; D is uncertain. The length of the CDR3 is 13 residues. From germline, CDR1 is MNHNY and CDR2 SVGAGI (reference sequence). The germline V and J ends were trimmed by 5 bases and 10 bases, with 17 bases remaining between them.

This clonotype was found many times. The J gene is TRBJ1-5, the V gene TRBV6-1; D possibly corresponds to TRBD1 (6 bases). This CDR3 has 15 residues. Looked up from germline, CDR1 is MNHNS and CDR2 is SASEGT. Trimming cost V 3 bases and J 4 bases, with 13 bases left between them. The CDR3 loop reads CASSEGRGLNQPQHF. The CDR3 DNA reads as TGTGCCAGCAGTGAGGGCAGGGGCCTAAATCAGCCCCAGCATTTT.

This clonotype was seen just once. One junction end disagrees with the germline gene, perhaps due to a read error. This chain uses TRBV11-2 with TRBJ2-4, with D maybe TRBD1 (5 bases). Germline CDR1 reads SGHAT; CDR2 reads FQNNGV. The CDR3 length is 14 residues. The CDR3 bases are TGTGCCAACAGCTTTACAGGAGCCAAAAACATTCAGTACTTC. Protein: CANSFTGAKNIQYF.

V is TRBV11-2 and J is TRBJ1-6, with D unclear. The germline gives CDR1 SGHAT, CDR2 FQNNGV. The CDR3 is made up of 15 amino acids. Deletions cut 0 bases from V and 10 bases from J, with 13 bases between. CDR3 sequence: CASSLEGDAGSPLHF. CDR3 nucleotides: TGTGCCAGCAGCTTAGAAGGCGATGCCGGATCACCCCTCCACTTT.

The chain is built from TRBV5-1 and TRBJ1-1; 8 bases line up with TRBD1. CDR1 and CDR2 (germline): SGHRS, YFSETQ. V gave up 5 bases and J gave up 4 bases; unmatched junction bases: 16. The CDR3 runs to 17 residues. CDR3 in amino acids: CASRRTGRGQFSTEAFF. The CDR3 nucleotides read TGCGCCAGCAGAAGAACCGGCAGGGGGCAGTTCAGCACTGAAGCTTTCTTT.

On this clonotype itself: Just one base apart from a much larger clone, this may be a read error. The chain joins TRBV6-1 to TRBJ2-5, with D unresolved. The CDR3 has 13 residues. The germline V gene has CDR1 MNHNS and CDR2 SASEGT. CDR3: CASSEYGSETKYF. The CDR3 DNA reads TGTGCCAGCAGTGAATACGGGTCAGAGACCAAGTACTTC.

V usage is TRBV11-2 and J usage is TRBJ2-7; tentatively, D is TRBD1 (6 bases). The V gene's germline CDR1 is SGHAT and CDR2 FQNNGV. This CDR3 contains 13 residues. Trimming shortened V by 1 base and J by 10 bases, and 14 bases separated the two germline ends. CDR3 sequence: CASSLAPGGGQYF. DNA for the CDR3: TGTGCCAGCAGCTTAGCCCCTGGGGGCGGTCAGTACTTC.

Turning to this clonotype: Its ends do not fully match the called genes, so a read error is possible. The chain recombines TRBV11-2 with TRBJ2-1; D not resolved. The CDR3 consists of 15 residues. Germline V lookup: CDR1 SGHAT, CDR2 FQNNGV. CDR3 nucleotides: TGTACCAGCAGCTTAGATCTCATAATTTGCAATGAGCAGTTCTTC. Its protein product is CTSSLDLIICNEQFF.

At least ten counts were recorded for this clonotype. The chain links TRBV6-2 or TRBV6-3 to TRBJ2-5, with D possibly being TRBD1 or TRBD2 (6 bases each). CDR3 size: 15 residues. The V gene lost 4 bases and the J gene lost 5 bases, with 17 bases spanning the gap. In germline, CDR1 is MNHEY, CDR2 SVGEGT. The CDR3 is CASSSLVRGQETQYF. Here the CDR3 DNA reads TGTGCCAGCAGTTCCCTCGTCCGGGGGCAGGAGACCCAGTACTTC.

This clonotype appeared a single time. The CDR3 does not close with the conserved phenylalanine or tryptophan, likely indicating a read error. The gene calls are TRBV11-3 and TRBJ2-7; 10 bases match TRBD2. This CDR3 has 15 amino acids. Germline CDR1 and CDR2: SGHNT and YENEEA. The CDR3 reads CTSSLGGLATHEQYL. The DNA for the CDR3 is TGTACCAGCAGCCTTGGGGGACTAGCGACCCACGAGCAGTACCTC.

Worth noting for this clonotype: A single base separates this from a much larger clone, so it may be a read error. J is TRBJ2-1 and V is TRBV12-5; 7 bases agree with TRBD1. The CDR3 is 18 amino acids. CDR1 is LGHNT and CDR2 is FRNRAP in the germline V gene. The CDR3: CAGGLVRQGPSSYNEQFF. The CDR3 DNA is TGTGCTGGTGGTTTGGTACGACAGGGACCCAGCTCCTACAATGAGCAGTTCTTC.

As to this clonotype: At one end, the junction sequence differs from germline, possibly due to a read error. This chain connects TRBV5-4 to TRBJ2-3, with D possibly TRBD1 on 6 matching bases. There are 14 residues in the CDR3. Germline loops: CDR1 SGHNT, CDR2 YYREEE (reference sequence). The CDR3 coding sequence is TGTGTCAGCAGCCCCGGACAGACCACAGATACGCAGTATTTT. Residues: CVSSPGQTTDTQYF.

Concerning this clonotype: A much larger clone differs from this one at a single base, so this may be a read error. This chain links TRBV6-5 with TRBJ1-5; D gene unclear. The CDR3 is made up of 15 amino acids. Germline CDR1 and CDR2: MNHEY and SVGAGI. CDR3: CAGSETAPPNQPQHF. DNA for the CDR3: TGTGCCGGCAGTGAAACAGCACCCCCGAATCAGCCCCAGCATTTT.

About this clonotype: Being one base from a much bigger clone, this may be a read error. This sequence joins TRBV10-3 and TRBJ2-1; 11 nucleotides line up with TRBD2. This CDR3 contains 15 residues. V gave up 7 bases and J gave up 10 bases; unmatched junction bases: 12. Looked up from germline, CDR1 is ENHRY and CDR2 is SYGVKD. The chain's CDR3 is CAITKTSGTALEQFF. Here the CDR3 DNA reads TGTGCCATCACCAAGACTAGCGGGACGGCGTTGGAGCAGTTCTTC.

This clonotype is a singleton in its sample. Since a much larger clone is just one base distant, this may be a read error. V usage is TRBV6-5 and J usage is TRBJ2-5; the match to TRBD2 covers 8 bases. CDR3 length: 14 amino acids. Trimming at V came to 7 bases and at J to 5 bases, leaving 9 bases not matched to a gene. In germline, CDR1 is MNHEY, CDR2 SVGAGI. The CDR3: CASTPGGLRETQYF. The CDR3 bases are TGTGCCAGCACCCCGGGGGGGCTGAGGGAGACCCAGTACTTC.

Points on this clonotype: The junction departs from the called germline gene at one end, perhaps through a read error. The chain carries TRBV28 and TRBJ2-7, with TRBD1 identical over 7 bases. This CDR3 contains 15 residues. The germline V gene has CDR1 MDHEN and CDR2 SYDVKM. The CDR3 nucleotides are TGTGCCAACAGTTTAACAGGGACAGCAGGGTACGAGCAGTACTTC. Translated: CANSLTGTAGYEQYF.

This chain connects TRBV5-4 to TRBJ2-1; D may correspond to TRBD1 or TRBD2 (5 bases each). V was trimmed by 2 bases and J by 7 bases, leaving 16 bases between them. Germline values: CDR1 SGHNT, CDR2 YYREEE (reference sequence). The CDR3 totals 15 residues. CDR3 in amino acids: CASSFSIGAVNEQFF. The CDR3 region has the DNA TGTGCCAGCAGCTTCTCTATCGGGGCTGTGAATGAGCAGTTCTTC.

In this sample, this clonotype turned up many times. The CDR3 reads CASSLVLGDYEQYF. The DNA of the CDR3 is TGTGCCAGCAGCTTAGTACTAGGGGACTACGAGCAGTACTTC. The rearrangement uses TRBV11-2 and TRBJ2-7; either TRBD1 or TRBD2 may fit D (5 bases each). The CDR3 has 14 residues. The germline V gene has CDR1 SGHAT and CDR2 FQNNGV. Trimming stripped 1 base from V and 3 bases from J, with 10 bases between. The whole variable domain, filled in from reference TRBV11-2 and TRBJ2-7, reads EAGVAQSPRYKIIEKRQSVAFWCNPISGHATLYWYQQILGQGPKLLIQFQNNGVVDDSQLPKDRFSAERLKGVDSTLKIQPAKLEDSAVYLCASSLVLGDYEQYFGPGTRLTVT.

This clonotype showed up many times. J is TRBJ2-1 and V is TRBV12-3 or TRBV12-4; 10 nucleotides agree with TRBD2. With 2 bases clipped from V and 2 bases from J, the junction kept 12 bases outside the gene matches. This CDR3 is 19 amino acids long. The CDR3 sequence is CASSLYLAGEGKPYNEQFF. The CDR3 DNA sequence: TGTGCCAGCAGTTTATATCTAGCGGGAGAAGGGAAACCCTACAATGAGCAGTTCTTC.

Turning to this clonotype: Since the CDR3 does not end with the conserved phenylalanine or tryptophan, this likely comes from a read error. V usage is TRBV6-1 and J usage is TRBJ2-7, with TRBD1 as a possible D gene (6 bases). With 7 bases removed from V and 0 bases from J, the gap between germline ends came to 13 bases. Germline loops: CDR1 MNHNS, CDR2 SASEGT. This CDR3 comprises 14 residues. The CDR3, as DNA: TGTGCCAGCAAAACCGGACAGATCTCCTACGAGCAGTACATC. It codes for CASKTGQISYEQYI.

As DNA, the CDR3 is TGTGCCAGCAGTTTACAAGAGACAGCCTACGAGCAGTACTTC. Translating gives CASSLQETAYEQYF. The V gene is TRBV28, the J gene TRBJ2-7; the D gene is possibly TRBD1 (5 bases). The CDR3 extends over 14 amino acids. The ends were cut back, 2 bases at V and 2 bases at J, with 10 bases in the middle. From germline, CDR1 is MDHEN and CDR2 SYDVKM.

About this clonotype itself: An end of the junction does not agree with germline; a read error may underlie this. V gene TRBV6-5 combines with J gene TRBJ2-1, with unresolved D. Germline lookup yields CDR1 MNHEY and CDR2 SVGAGI. CDR3 length: 16 residues. The CDR3 sequence: CASSIQPVQKYNEQFF. DNA of the CDR3: TGTGCTAGCAGCATTCAACCGGTACAGAAGTACAATGAGCAGTTCTTC.